This T cell receptor beta chain was found in a study of cytomegalovirus exposure and HLA in healthy donors. Study-wide findings and caveats: A missense DCLRE1C variant was associated with V- and J-gene trimming of TCR beta chains in a later analysis, and an independent cohort replicated the association. There were some public TCRs occurring in many donors, but most TCR sequences were rare. An analysis that was carried out later associated 16,951 TCR beta sequences with HLA alleles at 0.05 false discovery rate.

Points on this clone: Its antigen is not known.

This CDR3 is built from 14 residues. The germline CDR1 and CDR2 sequences are SGHRS and YFSETQ. V lost 0 bases to trimming and J lost 0 bases, with 4 bases between them. In the PCR, 60 Vbeta and 13 Jbeta primers were used. Assay: immunoSEQ multiplex PCR; the TCRdb copy retains only in-frame clones and omits some. Among about 200,000 clones listed, roughly 90% were seen once. The V and J genes are TRBV5-1 and TRBJ1-3; D ambiguous. The sequenced material came from PBMCs. This sequence was found in a woman under 40 in good health and CMV-seronegative. The CDR3: CASSLDRSGNTIYF. Written as DNA, the CDR3 is TGCGCCAGCAGCTTGGATCGCTCTGGAAACACCATATATTTT.